This T cell receptor beta chain was captured by sequencing in a study of blood T cell repertoires in COVID-19. Overall study context: Samples came from the United States, Italy and Spain, spanning acute and convalescent COVID-19. Sources were T cells, B-cell-depleted T cells, or PBMCs; the material itself was cDNA or gDNA.

In the study's own analysis: Researchers report that nucleated cell counts were estimated from reference gene primer amplification. Sequenced by immunoSEQ multiplex PCR; TCRdb stores in-frame clones only, minus some. V, J and clone size derive from that table, while D and trimming were established from the DNA sequence. The table includes approximately 190,000 clones, about 85% detected once. V lost 0 bases and J 6 bases, leaving 12 bases between the germline ends. Looked up from germline, CDR1 is GTSNPN and CDR2 is SVGIG (reference sequence). The CDR3 is 14 amino acids. The chain combines TRBV30 with TRBJ1-5; D is possibly TRBD1 (5 bases). The sequencing sample was made of peripheral blood. The sequence derives from a human donor in a cohort sampled during active COVID-19. This CDR3 reads CAWSVGRARQPQHF. The DNA of the CDR3 is TGTGCCTGGAGTGTAGGCAGGGCGCGTCAGCCCCAGCATTTT.